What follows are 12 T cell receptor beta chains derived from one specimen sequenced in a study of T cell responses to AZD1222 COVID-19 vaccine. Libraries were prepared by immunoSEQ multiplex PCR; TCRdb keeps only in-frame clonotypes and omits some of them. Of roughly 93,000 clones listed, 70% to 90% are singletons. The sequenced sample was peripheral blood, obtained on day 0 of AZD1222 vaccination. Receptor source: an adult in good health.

CDR3 in amino acids: CASSGYGGNQPQHF. The DNA for the CDR3 is TGTGCCAGCAGCGGGTACGGGGGCAATCAGCCCCAGCATTTT. The V and J genes are TRBV7-2 and TRBJ1-5; the D is unclear. V lost 5 bases and J 2 bases, leaving 10 bases between the germline ends. Germline CDR1 and CDR2: SGHTA and FQGNSA. CDR3 length: 14 amino acids.

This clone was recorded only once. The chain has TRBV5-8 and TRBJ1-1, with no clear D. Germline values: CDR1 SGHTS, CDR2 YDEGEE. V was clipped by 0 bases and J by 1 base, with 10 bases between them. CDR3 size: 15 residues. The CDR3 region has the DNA TGTGCCAGCAGCTTGGTTAAGGATTCGAACACTGAAGCTTTCTTT. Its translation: CASSLVKDSNTEAFF.

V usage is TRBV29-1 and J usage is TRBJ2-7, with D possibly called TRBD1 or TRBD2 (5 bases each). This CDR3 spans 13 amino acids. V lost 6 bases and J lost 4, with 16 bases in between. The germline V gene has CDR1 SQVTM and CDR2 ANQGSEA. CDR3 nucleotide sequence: TGCAGCGTGGAATCCGGGACGGATTACGAGCAGTACTTC. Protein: CSVESGTDYEQYF.

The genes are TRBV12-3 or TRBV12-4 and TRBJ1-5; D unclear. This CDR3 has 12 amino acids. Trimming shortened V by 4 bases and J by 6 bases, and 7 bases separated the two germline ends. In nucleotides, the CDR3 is TGTGCCAGCAGTTCCGGATCTCAGCCCCAGCATTTT. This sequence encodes CASSSGSQPQHF.

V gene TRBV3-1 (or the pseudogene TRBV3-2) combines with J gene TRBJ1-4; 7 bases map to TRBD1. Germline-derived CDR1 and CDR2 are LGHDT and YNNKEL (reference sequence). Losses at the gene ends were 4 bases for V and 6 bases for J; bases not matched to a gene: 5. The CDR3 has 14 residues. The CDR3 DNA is TGTGCCAGCAGCCTGGAAGGACAGGATGAAAAACTGTTTTTT. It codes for CASSLEGQDEKLFF.

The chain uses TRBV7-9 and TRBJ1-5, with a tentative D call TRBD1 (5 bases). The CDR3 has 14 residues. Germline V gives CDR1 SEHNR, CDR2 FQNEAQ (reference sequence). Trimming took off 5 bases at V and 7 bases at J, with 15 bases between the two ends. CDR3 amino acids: CASSPTREGQPQHF. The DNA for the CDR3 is TGTGCCAGCAGCCCGACCCGGGAGGGGCAGCCCCAGCATTTT.

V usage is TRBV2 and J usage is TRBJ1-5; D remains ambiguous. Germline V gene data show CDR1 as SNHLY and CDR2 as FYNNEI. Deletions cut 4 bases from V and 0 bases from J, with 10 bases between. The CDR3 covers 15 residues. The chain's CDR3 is CASSVENYSNQPQHF. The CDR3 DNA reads TGTGCCAGCAGTGTTGAAAACTATAGCAATCAGCCCCAGCATTTT.

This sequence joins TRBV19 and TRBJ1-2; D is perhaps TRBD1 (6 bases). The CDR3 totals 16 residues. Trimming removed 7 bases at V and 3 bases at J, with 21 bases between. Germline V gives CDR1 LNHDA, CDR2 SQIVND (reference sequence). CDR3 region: CASTYRGGLNYYGYTF. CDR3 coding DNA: TGTGCCAGTACCTATCGCGGGGGGCTCAACTACTATGGCTACACCTTC.

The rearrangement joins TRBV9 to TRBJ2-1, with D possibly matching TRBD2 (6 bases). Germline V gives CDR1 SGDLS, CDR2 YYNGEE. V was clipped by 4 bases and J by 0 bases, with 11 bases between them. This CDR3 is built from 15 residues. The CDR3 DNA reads TGTGCCAGCAGCCCTAGCGTGAGCTCCTACAATGAGCAGTTCTTC. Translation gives CASSPSVSSYNEQFF.

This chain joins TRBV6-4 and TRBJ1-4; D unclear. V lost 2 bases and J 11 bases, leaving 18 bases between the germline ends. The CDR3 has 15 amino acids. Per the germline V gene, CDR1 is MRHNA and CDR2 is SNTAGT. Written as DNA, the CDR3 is TGTGCCAGCAGTGACATTTGGGGTAACGTGGATAAACTGTTTTTT. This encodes CASSDIWGNVDKLFF.

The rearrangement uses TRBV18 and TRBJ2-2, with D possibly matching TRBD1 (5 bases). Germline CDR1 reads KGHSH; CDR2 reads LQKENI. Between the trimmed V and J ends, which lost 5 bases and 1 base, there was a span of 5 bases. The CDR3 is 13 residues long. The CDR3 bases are TGTGCCAGCTCAAGGGGGAACACCGGGGAGCTGTTTTTT. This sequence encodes CASSRGNTGELFF.

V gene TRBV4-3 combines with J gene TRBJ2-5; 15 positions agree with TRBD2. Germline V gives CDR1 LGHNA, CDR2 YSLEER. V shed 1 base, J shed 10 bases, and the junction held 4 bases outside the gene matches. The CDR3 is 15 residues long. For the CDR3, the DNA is TGCGCCAGCAGCCAAGGGACTAGCGGGGGGGGTGACCAGTACTTC. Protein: CASSQGTSGGGDQYF.